Each of the 21 T cell receptor beta chains below was sequenced from the same sample in a study of blood T cell repertoires in COVID-19. Here immunoSEQ multiplex PCR was the method, and the copy in TCRdb shows in-frame clones only, minus some. The repertoire holds 95,000 to 150,000 clones, with 82% as singletons. The source material was peripheral blood. These receptors all come from an older woman with acute or convalescent COVID-19.

The V and J genes are TRBV15 and TRBJ2-1; 7 bases fit TRBD2. The CDR3 loop spans 17 amino acids. After removal of 1 base from V and 1 base from J, the junction contained 7 bases not matched to a gene. Germline V gene sequence: CDR1 LNHNV, CDR2 YYDKDF (reference sequence). The CDR3 is CATSRVHPGGSYNEQFF. CDR3 in DNA: TGTGCCACCAGCAGAGTTCACCCGGGGGGTTCCTACAATGAGCAGTTCTTC. The full variable domain, its missing parts supplied by reference TRBV15 and TRBJ2-1, is DAMVIQNPRYQVTQFGKPVTLSCSQTLNHNVMYWYQQKSSQAPKLLFHYYDKDFNNEADTPDNFQSRRPNTSFCFLDIRSPGLGDTAMYLCATSRVHPGGSYNEQFFGPGTRLTVL.

The rearrangement uses TRBV6-5 and TRBJ2-2; D is perhaps TRBD2 (6 bases). V was shortened by 11 bases and J by 5 bases, with 12 bases between the two germline ends. CDR1 and CDR2 (germline): MNHEY, SVGAGI. The CDR3 consists of 12 residues. The CDR3 DNA follows: TGTGCCGGAGGGATGAGGACCGGGGAGCTGTTTTTT. Amino acids: CAGGMRTGELFF.

The chain employs TRBV7-2 and TRBJ1-2; D gene ambiguous. The CDR3 is made up of 16 amino acids. Trimming cost V 1 base and J 2 bases, with 14 bases left between them. CDR1 and CDR2 (germline): SGHTA, FQGNSA. The CDR3 spells CASSLDRGRANYGYTF. The DNA of the CDR3 is TGTGCCAGCAGCTTAGATAGAGGCCGTGCCAACTATGGCTACACCTTC.

The V call is TRBV14, the J call TRBJ2-7; D uncertain. The germline V gene has CDR1 SGHDN and CDR2 FVKESK. The CDR3 spans 12 residues. V was clipped by 1 base and J by 5 bases, with 6 bases between them. CDR3 region: CASSQVGHEQYF. The CDR3 coding sequence is TGTGCCAGCAGCCAAGTCGGTCACGAGCAGTACTTC.

This clone was picked up a small number of times. This chain links TRBV7-2 with TRBJ1-6; 12 bases are a match to TRBD1. Germline-derived CDR1 and CDR2 are SGHTA and FQGNSA. With V trimmed by 6 bases and J by 9 bases, 3 bases remained unmatched. The CDR3 loop spans 14 amino acids. CDR3 coding DNA: TGTGCCAGCAGGGGGACAGGGGGCACTTCACCCCTCCACTTT. It codes for CASRGTGGTSPLHF.

This sequence joins TRBV3-1 (or the pseudogene TRBV3-2) and TRBJ2-1, with 8 positions matching TRBD2. CDR1 LGHDT and CDR2 YNNKEL come from the germline V gene (reference sequence). The CDR3 contains 17 residues. The ends lost 2 bases at V and 2 bases at J; junction bases unmatched: 8. This CDR3 reads CASSQNLGGAPYNEQFF. Here the CDR3 DNA reads TGTGCCAGCAGCCAAAACCTCGGGGGGGCCCCCTACAATGAGCAGTTCTTC.

V is TRBV7-2 and J is TRBJ1-1, with 7 bases aligning to TRBD1. The germline V gene encodes CDR1 SGHTA and CDR2 FQGNSA. The V segment lost 0 bases and the J segment 4 bases; nucleotides outside the gene matches: 2. The CDR3 totals 14 residues. CDR3 sequence reads: CASSLAQGGTEAFF. CDR3 DNA sequence: TGTGCCAGCAGCTTAGCGCAGGGGGGCACTGAAGCTTTCTTT.

The rearrangement links TRBV3-1 (or the pseudogene TRBV3-2) to TRBJ2-3; unclear D gene. This CDR3 is 14 amino acids long. V shed 1 base and J shed 4 bases, with 9 bases lying between them. Per germline, CDR1 LGHDT and CDR2 YNNKEL (reference sequence). CDR3 protein: CASSQGGSPDTQYF. The CDR3 DNA reads TGTGCCAGCAGCCAAGGTGGCAGTCCAGATACGCAGTATTTT.

The sample holds many counts of this clone. The chain joins TRBV4-3 to TRBJ1-5, with a tentative D call TRBD1 (6 bases). The CDR3 has 16 amino acids. The ends were cut back, 0 bases at V and 2 bases at J, with 11 bases in the middle. Germline values: CDR1 LGHNA, CDR2 YSLEER. CDR3 residues: CASSQDIRGGNQPQHF. The CDR3 nucleotides are TGCGCCAGCAGCCAAGACATCAGGGGTGGCAATCAGCCCCAGCATTTT.

The chain couples TRBV18 to TRBJ1-1; D is possibly TRBD1 (6 bases). V dropped 3 bases and J dropped 0 bases, with 11 bases sitting between them. Germline CDR1 and CDR2: KGHSH and LQKENI. The length of the CDR3 is 15 residues. The CDR3 bases are TGTGCCAGCTCACCGCTAGGGACAATGAACACTGAAGCTTTCTTT. Translating it yields CASSPLGTMNTEAFF. Full variable domain (missing parts from reference TRBV18 and TRBJ1-1): NAGVMQNPRHLVRRRGQEARLRCSPMKGHSHVYWYRQLPEEGLKFMVYLQKENIIDESGMPKERFSAEFPKEGPSILRIQQVVRGDSAAYFCASSPLGTMNTEAFFGQGTRLTVV.

The chain uses TRBV3-1 (or the pseudogene TRBV3-2) and TRBJ1-1; maybe TRBD1 (5 bases). V was cut by 1 base and J by 4 bases, with 13 bases left in between. Germline V gene sequence: CDR1 LGHDT, CDR2 YNNKEL (reference sequence). This CDR3 contains 15 residues. In DNA form, the CDR3 reads TGTGCCAGCAGCCAAGGGGTCAGGGCCGGCACTGAAGCTTTCTTT. Amino acid sequence: CASSQGVRAGTEAFF.

V gene TRBV27 combines with J gene TRBJ1-2; D is perhaps TRBD1 (5 bases). This CDR3 spans 14 amino acids. CDR1 and CDR2 from the germline V gene are MNHEY and SMNVEV (reference sequence). V lost 6 bases and J 5 bases, leaving 16 bases between the germline ends. The CDR3 here is CASRDTGVLYGYTF. The CDR3 bases are TGTGCCAGCAGGGATACAGGTGTACTTTATGGCTACACCTTC.

The chain combines TRBV2 with TRBJ2-7, with a weak D call TRBD1 (5 bases). Germline V CDR1 and CDR2: SNHLY, FYNNEI. V was shortened by 5 bases and J by 3 bases, with 11 bases between the two germline ends. The CDR3 spans 13 residues. The CDR3 bases are TGTGCCAGCAGTCCAGGGTTAGGCTACGAGCAGTACGTC. This codes for CASSPGLGYEQYV.

The genes are TRBV2 and TRBJ2-5; 8 bases line up with TRBD1. The length of the CDR3 is 14 residues. V was clipped by 4 bases and J by 4 bases; unmatched bases: 5. Germline V gene data show CDR1 as SNHLY and CDR2 as FYNNEI. This chain's CDR3 is CASSGRQGRETQYF. CDR3 nucleotide sequence: TGTGCCAGCAGTGGACGACAGGGGAGAGAGACCCAGTACTTC.

The chain carries TRBV5-1 and TRBJ2-3; D might be TRBD2 (6 bases). The germline CDR1 and CDR2 sequences are SGHRS and YFSETQ. The V and J ends lost 0 bases and 0 bases respectively, with 8 bases between them. This CDR3 spans 15 amino acids. CDR3 bases: TGCGCCAGCAGCTTGGAGGAGGGGAGCACAGATACGCAGTATTTT. This sequence encodes CASSLEEGSTDTQYF. Supplemented by reference TRBV5-1 and TRBJ2-3, the full variable domain reads KAGVTQTPRYLIKTRGQQVTLSCSPISGHRSVSWYQQTPGQGLQFLFEYFSETQRNKGNFPGRFSGRQFSNSRSEMNVSTLELGDSALYLCASSLEEGSTDTQYFGPGTRLTVL.

Details on this clone: Germline and junction disagree at one end, which may indicate a read error. The rearrangement joins TRBV3-1 (or the pseudogene TRBV3-2) to TRBJ1-2; 9 nucleotides align to TRBD1. Germline CDR1 reads LGHDT; CDR2 reads YNNKEL (reference sequence). CDR3 length equals 13 residues. This CDR3 is CASSAKQGAVGYF. In DNA, the CDR3 is TGTGCCAGCAGCGCGAAACAGGGGGCGGTCGGCTACTTC.

The chain recombines TRBV5-6 with TRBJ1-2; D might be TRBD1 (6 bases). Between the trimmed V and J ends, which lost 1 base and 8 bases, there was a span of 18 bases. Per germline, CDR1 SGHDT and CDR2 YYEEEE. This CDR3 spans 15 amino acids. The CDR3 spells CASSLFLAGAKGYTF. The CDR3 DNA sequence: TGTGCCAGCAGCTTGTTCTTGGCAGGGGCAAAAGGCTACACCTTC.

The chain uses TRBV7-2 and TRBJ1-2; the D gene is possibly TRBD1 (6 bases). Looked up from germline, CDR1 is SGHTA and CDR2 is FQGNSA. The CDR3 sequence is 15 residues long. Trimming left V 1 base short and J 6 bases short, with 15 bases between. Here the CDR3 reads CASSLVPVQGNGYTF. The CDR3 nucleotides are TGTGCCAGCAGCTTAGTTCCGGTCCAGGGGAATGGCTACACCTTC.

V and J are TRBV9 and TRBJ2-1, with 10 bases matching TRBD1. V was clipped by 4 bases and J by 7 bases; unmatched bases: 8. Germline CDR1 reads SGDLS; CDR2 reads YYNGEE. The length of the CDR3 is 15 residues. CDR3 nucleotides: TGTGCCAGCAGCTCGGGGGACAGGGGTATGAATGAGCAGTTCTTC. Encoded protein: CASSSGDRGMNEQFF.

This clone was counted a few times. The rearrangement uses TRBV18 and TRBJ1-5; D is perhaps TRBD1 (5 bases). Trimming shortened V by 3 bases and J by 6 bases, and 21 bases separated the two germline ends. This CDR3 is 17 amino acids long. Germline V lookup: CDR1 KGHSH, CDR2 LQKENI. The CDR3 here is CASSPVGLSQGTQPQHF. The CDR3 DNA follows: TGTGCCAGCTCACCTGTGGGACTATCTCAAGGGACTCAGCCCCAGCATTTT.

CDR3 DNA sequence: TGTGCCAGCAGTTGGGAACAGGGGTCTAACTATGGCTACACCTTC. Its translation is CASSWEQGSNYGYTF. The chain carries TRBV11-2 and TRBJ1-2; TRBD1 aligns across 7 bases. After removal of 6 bases from V and 0 bases from J, the junction contained 7 bases not matched to a gene. CDR1 SGHAT and CDR2 FQNNGV come from the germline V gene. The CDR3 extends over 15 amino acids. Looking up the rest from reference TRBV11-2 and TRBJ1-2 gives the full variable domain: EAGVAQSPRYKIIEKRQSVAFWCNPISGHATLYWYQQILGQGPKLLIQFQNNGVVDDSQLPKDRFSAERLKGVDSTLKIQPAKLEDSAVYLCASSWEQGSNYGYTFGSGTRLTVV.